The 9 T cell receptor beta chains in this list originate from one sample, sequenced in a study of T cells after somatic rescue of genetic block. TCRdb keeps only in-frame clones here, not all; method: immunoSEQ multiplex PCR. The sample consists of tens of thousands of clones, roughly 91% of them appearing once. Sequenced: peripheral blood mononuclear cells (PBMCs). The receptors were gathered from a man aged 25 to 40.

The chain joins TRBV7-3 to TRBJ1-1, with no clear D. Trimming pared 0 bases from V and 3 bases from J, leaving 11 bases between. Germline lookup yields CDR1 SGHTA and CDR2 FQGTGA. This CDR3 comprises 15 residues. The CDR3 is CASSLTPLGDTEAFF. The CDR3 DNA follows: TGTGCCAGCAGCTTAACGCCCCTAGGTGACACTGAAGCTTTCTTT.

This rearrangement joins TRBV6-5 to TRBJ1-3, with D tentatively TRBD1 (6 bases). The V gene's germline CDR1 is MNHEY and CDR2 SVGAGI. The CDR3 contains 13 residues. V lost 5 bases and J lost 4, with 9 bases in between. The CDR3 DNA reads as TGTGCCAGCAGTCGGCAGGGGGGAAACACCATATATTTT. Amino acid sequence: CASSRQGGNTIYF.

V gene TRBV11-3 combines with J gene TRBJ2-7; 10 bases match TRBD1. After removal of 5 bases from V and 3 bases from J, the junction contained 4 bases not matched to a gene. CDR3 length: 14 amino acids. The germline CDR1 and CDR2 sequences are SGHNT and YENEEA. In DNA, the CDR3 is TGTGCCAGCAGCCCCGGGACAGGGGACTACGAGCAGTACTTC. Protein product: CASSPGTGDYEQYF.

The chain has TRBV7-2 and TRBJ2-6; 9 nucleotides agree with TRBD2. The V segment lost 6 bases and the J segment 3 bases; nucleotides outside the gene matches: 15. This CDR3 contains 19 residues. CDR1 is SGHTA, CDR2 FQGNSA, per germline. The CDR3 nucleotides are TGTGCCAGCAGGCCAAGGGCGGTAGCGGGAGCTTTTGGGGCCAACGTCCTGACTTTC. Amino acids: CASRPRAVAGAFGANVLTF. Together with reference TRBV7-2 and TRBJ2-6, the CDR3 gives the full variable domain: GAGVSQSPSNKVTEKGKDVELRCDPISGHTALYWYRQSLGQGLEFLIYFQGNSAPDKSGLPSDRFSAERTGGSVSTLTIQRTQQEDSAVYLCASRPRAVAGAFGANVLTFGAGSRLTVL.

J is TRBJ2-3 and V is TRBV5-5; 8 positions agree with TRBD2. CDR3 length equals 14 residues. Germline CDR1 and CDR2: SGHKS and YYEKEE (reference sequence). Trimming at V came to 0 bases and at J to 10 bases, leaving 7 bases not matched to a gene. CDR3 residues: CASSLGGGKASQYF. The CDR3 nucleotides are TGTGCCAGCAGCTTGGGCGGGGGGAAAGCGTCGCAGTATTTT.

The CDR3 region has the DNA TGCGCCAGCAGCCAAGATCAGGGCCAATATCAGCCCCAGCATTTT. Its protein product is CASSQDQGQYQPQHF. The V call is TRBV4-1, the J call TRBJ1-5; perhaps TRBD1 as D (5 bases). Germline V gene data show CDR1 as MGHRA and CDR2 as YSYEKL. V was shortened by 0 bases and J by 5 bases, with 11 bases between the two germline ends. This CDR3 region has 15 residues.

V usage is TRBV7-6 and J usage is TRBJ2-7, with 7 bases matching TRBD2. Germline lookup yields CDR1 SGHVS and CDR2 FNYEAQ. V was pared by 4 bases and J by 2 bases, with 8 bases of the junction left unmatched. The CDR3 runs 15 residues. This CDR3 reads CASSWGGDPTYEQYF. The CDR3 bases are TGTGCCAGCAGCTGGGGGGGTGACCCCACCTACGAGCAGTACTTC.

This chain joins TRBV21-1 and TRBJ1-5. TRBV21-1 represents a pseudogene. This CDR3 has 16 amino acids. The CDR3 protein is CASSKEAMEGDQPQHF. DNA for the CDR3: TGTGCCAGCAGCAAAGAGGCTATGGAGGGAGATCAGCCCCAGCATTTT.

The chain carries TRBV5-1 and TRBJ2-7; possibly TRBD1 for D (5 bases). This CDR3 has 12 amino acids. V lost 2 bases and J 3 bases, leaving 6 bases between the germline ends. CDR1 and CDR2 from the germline V gene are SGHRS and YFSETQ. The CDR3 DNA follows: TGCGCCAGCAGCTTACAGGACTACGAGCAGTACTTC. This sequence encodes CASSLQDYEQYF.